The next 10 T cell receptor beta chains were all read from a single sample in a study of regulatory and conventional T cells in RAG deficiency. Genomic DNA came from blood regulatory T cells gated CD4+ CD25-high CD127-low. Profiled with immunoSEQ multiplex PCR; TCRdb holds only in-frame clones, not every one. The table includes about 28,000 clones, around nine tenths detected once. These data were also reused for a study on regulatory T cells. That source adds: Amplification used 52 TRBV primers and 13 TRBJ primers.

The sequencing sample was made of Tregs sorted from blood. These receptor sequences come from a human donor in good health.

The V gene is TRBV27, the J gene TRBJ2-7; maybe TRBD2 (6 bases). The CDR3 is 17 amino acids. CDR1 is MNHEY, CDR2 SMNVEV, per germline (reference sequence). V shed 1 base and J shed 6 bases, with 22 bases lying between them. This chain's CDR3 is CASSLFGGVRRVGEQYF. In DNA, the CDR3 is TGTGCCAGCAGTTTATTTGGCGGGGTAAGGAGGGTTGGCGAGCAGTACTTC.

The chain joins TRBV25-1 to TRBJ2-2, with 11 bases fitting TRBD2. Germline V gene sequence: CDR1 MGHDK, CDR2 SYGVNS. J gave up 4 bases and V 3 bases, and 4 bases lay outside the gene matches. The CDR3 runs to 16 residues. The chain's CDR3 is CASSDLLAGGTGELFF. CDR3 DNA: TGTGCCAGCAGTGATCTGCTAGCGGGGGGCACCGGGGAGCTGTTTTTT.

The rearrangement joins TRBV21-1 to TRBJ2-1. TRBV21-1 is a listed pseudogene. This CDR3 has 16 amino acids. The CDR3 reads CASSKGGRSSYNEQFF. The CDR3 DNA is TGTGCCAGCAGCAAAGGGGGACGGAGCTCCTACAATGAGCAGTTCTTC.

Only one count was recorded for this clone. The chain joins TRBV9 to TRBJ1-3; D gene ambiguous. V was clipped by 3 bases and J by 4 bases, with 17 bases between them. Germline CDR1 reads SGDLS; CDR2 reads YYNGEE. CDR3 size: 16 residues. The CDR3 nucleotides read TGTGCCAGCAGCGCCGCCGGGAGAGGATCCGGAAACACCATATATTTT. Protein product: CASSAAGRGSGNTIYF.

The CDR3 DNA reads as TGTGCCAGCAGAACCCGTCTCTACGAGCAGTACTTC. This translates into CASRTRLYEQYF. V gene TRBV28 combines with J gene TRBJ2-7; D not certain. The CDR3 extends over 12 amino acids. Germline CDR1 is MDHEN and CDR2 is SYDVKM. V was pared by 6 bases and J by 3 bases, with 9 bases between.

J is TRBJ2-2 and V is TRBV12-5; 8 bases match TRBD1. The length of the CDR3 is 15 residues. The germline CDR1 and CDR2 sequences are LGHNT and FRNRAP. The ends lost 6 bases at V and 4 bases at J; junction bases unmatched: 7. The CDR3 DNA is TGTGCTAGTGGCCCCGGGACAGGTTCCACCGGGGAGCTGTTTTTT. Amino acid sequence: CASGPGTGSTGELFF.

The rearrangement joins TRBV28 to TRBJ2-3; D unclear. CDR1 and CDR2 (germline): MDHEN, SYDVKM. This CDR3 has 12 residues. The V end was cut by 5 bases, the J end by 6 bases, with 9 bases between. Here the CDR3 DNA reads TGTGCCAGCAGTCCATCAATCGATACGCAGTATTTT. Translated: CASSPSIDTQYF.

This chain uses TRBV7-9 with TRBJ1-2, with D possibly TRBD1 on 5 matching bases. The CDR3 has 13 residues. With 1 base removed from V and 8 bases from J, the gap between germline ends came to 11 bases. CDR1 is SEHNR and CDR2 is FQNEAQ in the germline V gene (reference sequence). The CDR3 protein is CASSLGGARGYTF. In DNA, the CDR3 is TGTGCCAGCAGCTTAGGTGGGGCGAGGGGCTACACCTTC.

The J gene is TRBJ2-3, the V gene TRBV5-1; D is undetermined. Trimming left V 5 bases short and J 0 bases short, with 13 bases between. The CDR3 runs to 15 residues. CDR1 is SGHRS, CDR2 YFSETQ, per germline. The CDR3 here is CASSIRLTSTDTQYF. The CDR3, as DNA: TGCGCCAGCAGTATCAGGCTGACAAGCACAGATACGCAGTATTTT.

This chain joins TRBV5-5 and TRBJ2-7, with D perhaps matching TRBD1 or TRBD2 (5 bases each). The V gene's germline CDR1 is SGHKS and CDR2 YYEKEE (reference sequence). V shed 0 bases and J shed 10 bases, with 14 bases lying between them. This CDR3 is built from 13 residues. The DNA for the CDR3 is TGTGCCAGCAGCTTGGCCGTTTGGGGGAACCAGTACTTC. It translates to CASSLAVWGNQYF.